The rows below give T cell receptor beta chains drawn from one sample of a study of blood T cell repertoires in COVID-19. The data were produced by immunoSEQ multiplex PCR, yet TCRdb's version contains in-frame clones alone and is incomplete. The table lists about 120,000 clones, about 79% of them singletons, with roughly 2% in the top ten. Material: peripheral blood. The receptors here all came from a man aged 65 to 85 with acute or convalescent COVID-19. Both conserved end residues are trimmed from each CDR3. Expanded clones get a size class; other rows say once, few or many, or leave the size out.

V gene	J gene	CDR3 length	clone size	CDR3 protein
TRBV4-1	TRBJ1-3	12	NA	ASSQGLGGDTIY
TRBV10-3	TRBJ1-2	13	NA	AISEVQVAGVGYT
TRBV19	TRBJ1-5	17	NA	ASTLRGTGAPLRNQPQH
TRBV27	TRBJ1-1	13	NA	ASEGRGGLSVEAF
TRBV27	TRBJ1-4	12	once	ASSLVPGGEKLF
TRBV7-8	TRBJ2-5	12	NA	ASSSPGQGATQY
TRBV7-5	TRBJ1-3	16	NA	VRSPTLDSWLAGNTIY
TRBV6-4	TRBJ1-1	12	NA	ASMGQGRNTEAF
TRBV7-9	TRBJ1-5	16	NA	ASSLAPSGGRGNQPQH
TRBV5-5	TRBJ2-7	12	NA	ASSLDSWSYEQY
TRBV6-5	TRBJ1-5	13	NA	ASSYGGYSNQPQH
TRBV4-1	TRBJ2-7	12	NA	ASSQDQAINEQY
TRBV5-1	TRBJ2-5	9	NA	ASSFLETQY
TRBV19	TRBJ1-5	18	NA	ASRPGDRRNLRASNQPQH